What follows are 11 T cell receptor beta chains derived from one specimen sequenced in a study of T cell repertoires in cytomegalovirus infection. TCRdb re-derived calls from the reads in MiXCR, one entry per CDR3 protein. The sample includes more than 400,000 distinct CDR3 sequences, approximately 26% of them seen just once. What was sequenced was PBMCs. The receptors were sampled from a human donor in good health (CMV status not recorded). Some clones in this sample may be carry-over from other donors' samples.

The table lists this clonotype with a few counts. The chain links TRBV18 to TRBJ2-3; no reliable D call. Germline lookup yields CDR1 KGHSH and CDR2 LQKENI. The V gene lost 0 bases and the J gene lost 4 bases, with 14 bases spanning the gap. This CDR3 is built from 16 residues. CDR3 region: CASSPPIWDRADTQYF. DNA of the CDR3: TGTGCCAGCTCACCACCGATTTGGGATAGGGCAGATACGCAGTATTTT.

This clonotype was recorded a few times. This sequence joins TRBV5-6 and TRBJ2-7; TRBD1 or TRBD2 may be the D gene (5 bases each). Germline assignment: CDR1 SGHDT and CDR2 YYEEEE. Trimming took 5 bases from V and 3 from J, leaving 24 bases between them. The CDR3 extends over 17 amino acids. CDR3 in DNA: TGTGCCAGCAGGAAGCTCGGGACCACCATTCCGTACTACGAGCAGTACGTC. Translation: CASRKLGTTIPYYEQYV.

This clonotype was seen repeatedly, ten times or more. The chain uses TRBV7-2 and TRBJ1-5, with a weak D call TRBD1 (6 bases). With 1 base removed from V and 2 bases from J, the gap between germline ends came to 12 bases. Germline V gene data show CDR1 as SGHTA and CDR2 as FQGNSA. The length of the CDR3 is 16 residues. The CDR3 DNA reads TGTGCCAGCAGCTTAGGGGGGGGCAGGGGCAATCAGCCCCAGCATTTT. The encoded protein is CASSLGGGRGNQPQHF.

This sequence joins TRBV7-3 and TRBJ2-3; D is unclear. This CDR3 contains 13 residues. The V end was cut by 2 bases, the J end by 9 bases, with 12 bases between. The germline gives CDR1 SGHTA, CDR2 FQGTGA. CDR3 bases: TGTGCCAGCAGCTTAGAACCCATCGGGACGCAGTATTTT. This codes for CASSLEPIGTQYF. Drawing the rest from reference TRBV7-3 and TRBJ2-3, the complete variable domain is GAGVSQTPSNKVTEKGKYVELRCDPISGHTALYWYRQSLGQGPEFLIYFQGTGAADDSGLPNDRFFAVRPEGSVSTLKIQRTERGDSAVYLCASSLEPIGTQYFGPGTRLTVL.

This chain connects TRBV6-2 or TRBV6-3 to TRBJ2-5, with TRBD2 matching over 14 bases. The V and J ends lost 1 base and 3 bases, in that order; junction bases with no gene match: 4. CDR3 length: 17 residues. From germline, CDR1 is MNHEY and CDR2 SVGEGT. The chain's CDR3 is CASSYWGLAGAKETQYF. In DNA, the CDR3 is TGTGCCAGCAGTTACTGGGGACTAGCGGGAGCGAAAGAGACCCAGTACTTC.

In this sample, this clonotype turned up many times. The chain is built from TRBV7-6 and TRBJ2-1; 9 bases are a match to TRBD2. Germline loops: CDR1 SGHVS, CDR2 FNYEAQ. Trimming cost V 4 bases and J 5 bases; bases outside gene matches: 12. The CDR3 consists of 17 residues. In nucleotides, the CDR3 is TGTGCCAGCAGCTCCCAACCCCTAGCGGGACGCCACAATGAGCAGTTCTTC. This translates into CASSSQPLAGRHNEQFF.

The V gene is TRBV5-6, the J gene TRBJ1-2, with 8 bases fitting TRBD1. CDR1 and CDR2 from the germline V gene are SGHDT and YYEEEE. CDR3 length: 13 amino acids. V trimming: 5 bases; J trimming: 8 bases; junction bases outside the gene matches: 8. CDR3 region: CASSSTGGRGYTF. CDR3 in DNA: TGTGCCAGCAGTTCAACAGGGGGAAGAGGCTACACCTTC.

V gene TRBV29-1 combines with J gene TRBJ2-3; no clear D. CDR3 length: 10 residues. CDR1 is SQVTM, CDR2 ANQGSEA, per germline. Trimming cost V 2 bases and J 5 bases, with 2 bases left between them. This CDR3 reads CSVEQDTQYF. DNA for the CDR3: TGCAGCGTTGAACAAGATACGCAGTATTTT.

This clonotype turned up a few times. The gene calls are TRBV7-2 and TRBJ2-1; D is possibly TRBD2 (5 bases). Germline V gene lookup returns CDR1 SGHTA and CDR2 FQGNSA. The germline V and J ends were trimmed by 7 bases and 4 bases, with 11 bases remaining between them. CDR3 size: 13 residues. The CDR3 here is CASTSISYNEQFF. The CDR3 coding sequence is TGTGCCAGCACTAGCATATCTTACAATGAGCAGTTCTTC.

This sequence joins TRBV20-1 and TRBJ2-7; D is perhaps TRBD2 (6 bases). This CDR3 region has 13 residues. V was pared by 0 bases and J by 4 bases, with 10 bases between. Germline values: CDR1 DFQATT, CDR2 SNEGSKA (reference sequence). CDR3 amino acids: CSARDPGRYEQYF. CDR3 nucleotides: TGCAGTGCTAGAGACCCAGGGAGGTACGAGCAGTACTTC.

The chain couples TRBV29-1 to TRBJ2-2, with D unresolved. Germline V lookup: CDR1 SQVTM, CDR2 ANQGSEA. V gave up 5 bases and J gave up 2 bases, with 12 bases separating them. This CDR3 has 14 residues. CDR3 in DNA: TGCAGCGTTCAAGTCATGGGTAACACCGGGGAGCTGTTTTTT. Amino acids: CSVQVMGNTGELFF.